These 7 T cell receptor beta chains were sequenced from one sample in a study of blood T cell repertoires in COVID-19 (dated by TCRdb to 2019 to 2021). The method behind the library was the immunoSEQ multiplex PCR assay. TCRdb took this table from immuneACCESS and kept in-frame rearrangements with V and J called. Such tables lack part of the clones; where checked against another copy, unresolved V genes explain under half of the gap, and the rest is unexplained. The sample data list roughly 190,000 clones, and about 88% of these were observed just once. The ten biggest clones cover under 30% of the sample. Specimen: PBMCs or T cells enriched from blood (not recorded which). The receptor set was obtained from a woman aged 40 to 50 in a cohort exposed to, infected with or recovered from COVID-19 (not recorded which).

The genes are TRBV14 and TRBJ1-2, with D possibly TRBD1 on 6 matching bases. In germline, CDR1 is SGHDN, CDR2 FVKESK. Trimming removed 0 bases at V and 4 bases at J, with 15 bases between. The CDR3 sequence is 16 residues long. The CDR3 loop is CASSQDPGDVSYGYTF. Here the CDR3 DNA reads TGTGCCAGCAGCCAAGATCCAGGGGATGTTAGCTATGGCTACACCTTC.

The CDR3, as DNA: TGTGCCAGCAGCCTACAGGGGGGGAACACTGAAGCTTTCTTT. Translating gives CASSLQGGNTEAFF. The chain recombines TRBV27 with TRBJ1-1; 8 nucleotides agree with TRBD1. The V segment lost 6 bases and the J segment 1 base; nucleotides outside the gene matches: 4. Germline values: CDR1 MNHEY, CDR2 SMNVEV (reference sequence). This CDR3 comprises 14 residues.

This clone was detected only once. The chain couples TRBV5-1 to TRBJ2-1; TRBD1 aligns across 8 bases. The ends lost 0 bases at V and 7 bases at J; junction bases unmatched: 6. Germline CDR1 and CDR2: SGHRS and YFSETQ. This CDR3 comprises 15 residues. As DNA, the CDR3 is TGCGCCAGCAGCTTGGTTCGGACAGGGCCTAATGAGCAGTTCTTC. This encodes CASSLVRTGPNEQFF.

The rearrangement uses TRBV5-1 and TRBJ2-7; TRBD1 matches at 10 bases. The CDR3 runs 14 residues. Looked up from germline, CDR1 is SGHRS and CDR2 is YFSETQ. Trimming at V came to 5 bases and at J to 3 bases, leaving 5 bases not matched to a gene. This CDR3 is CASRSGDRGYEQYF. The CDR3 DNA reads as TGCGCCAGCAGATCGGGGGACAGGGGCTACGAGCAGTACTTC.

This clone was seen only a few times. The chain is built from TRBV19 and TRBJ2-3, with D tentatively TRBD1 (6 bases). CDR3 length: 14 amino acids. Germline V gene sequence: CDR1 LNHDA, CDR2 SQIVND (reference sequence). V was cut by 1 base and J by 4 bases, with 9 bases left in between. CDR3 coding DNA: TGTGCCAGTAGTATAGTGTCAGGGGCAGATACGCAGTATTTT. Residues: CASSIVSGADTQYF.

The genes are TRBV19 and TRBJ1-2; possible D gene TRBD1, 6 bases. CDR3 length equals 15 residues. Trimming removed 5 bases from V and 3 bases from J, with 16 bases in between. CDR1 LNHDA and CDR2 SQIVND come from the germline V gene (reference sequence). CDR3 amino acids: CASSPEPTGYYGYTF. The CDR3 DNA sequence: TGTGCCAGTAGTCCCGAGCCTACAGGGTACTATGGCTACACCTTC.

This rearrangement joins TRBV11-2 to TRBJ2-7; 7 positions match TRBD1. The V segment lost 7 bases and the J segment 0 bases; nucleotides outside the gene matches: 21. Germline CDR1 SGHAT, CDR2 FQNNGV. The CDR3 runs to 19 residues. For the CDR3, the DNA is TGTGCCAGCACTCTCCCCCGCTGGGACAGACAGTGGAGCTCCTACGAGCAGTACTTC. Amino acids: CASTLPRWDRQWSSYEQYF.